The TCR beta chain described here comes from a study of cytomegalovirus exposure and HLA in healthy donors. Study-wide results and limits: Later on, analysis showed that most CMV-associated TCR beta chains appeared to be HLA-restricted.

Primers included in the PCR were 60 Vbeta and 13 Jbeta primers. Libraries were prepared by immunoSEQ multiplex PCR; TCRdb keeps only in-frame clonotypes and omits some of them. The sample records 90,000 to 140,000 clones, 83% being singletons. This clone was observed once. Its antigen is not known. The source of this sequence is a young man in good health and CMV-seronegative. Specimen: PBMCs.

The CDR3 DNA is TGCGCCAGCAGCCACAATATGGGGGCCTCCTACAATGAGCAGTTCTTC. As protein: CASSHNMGASYNEQFF. This chain joins TRBV5-1 and TRBJ2-1; tentatively, D is TRBD1 (6 bases). V lost 4 bases and J lost 0, with 14 bases in between. CDR3 length equals 16 residues. Germline assignment: CDR1 SGHRS and CDR2 YFSETQ.